This paragraph reports one T cell receptor (beta chain). Per germline, CDR1 MNHEY and CDR2 SVGAGI. V lost 6 bases to trimming and J lost 3 bases, with 9 bases between them. The CDR3 extends over 13 amino acids. This sample is part of a study of OX40 agonist ivuxolimab in advanced cancers. Using immunoSEQ multiplex PCR, the repertoire was profiled, and TCRdb retains in-frame clones only, with some absent. The profile shows nearly 60,000 clones, over 75% of them singletons. The TCR originated in an adult with an advanced solid tumor such as melanoma, head and neck, liver or kidney cancer. The J gene is TRBJ2-1, the V gene TRBV6-5; D gene ambiguous. The sequencing here drew on CD4+ or CD8+ T cells sorted from blood, taken in a trial of the OX40 agonist ivuxolimab. CDR3 residues: CASSRDLYNEQFF. DNA for the CDR3: TGTGCCAGCAGCCGAGACCTCTACAATGAGCAGTTCTTC.